Following are 12 T cell receptor beta chains from one sample sequenced in a study of blood T cells in healthy people across ages. The second PCR ran roughly 7 to 11 cycles with a sample-barcoded 5' primer and J-beta primers. TCRdb re-called the 5' RACE reads through MiXCR, storing one row per CDR3 protein. The sample holds about a million distinct CDR3 sequences, roughly 51% seen once. Sequenced input: blood. These receptors all come from a woman in her sixties in good health.

CDR3 bases: TGTGCCACGGTGGGGGAGGTTATTTACGAGCAGTACTTC. Protein product: CATVGEVIYEQYF. The gene calls are TRBV10-3 and TRBJ2-7; possible D gene TRBD2, 6 bases. CDR3 length: 13 residues. Germline V lookup: CDR1 ENHRY, CDR2 SYGVKD. Between the trimmed V and J ends, which lost 10 bases and 4 bases, there was a span of 17 bases.

The chain employs TRBV12-3 or TRBV12-4 and TRBJ2-7, with D uncertain. The CDR3 loop spans 11 amino acids. Trimming pared 1 base from V and 10 bases from J, leaving 8 bases between. The CDR3 is CASSLGWGQYF. The CDR3 DNA follows: TGTGCCAGCAGTTTAGGTTGGGGACAGTACTTC.

The chain links TRBV15 to TRBJ1-2; D gene ambiguous. The CDR3 is 13 amino acids. Germline assignment: CDR1 LNHNV and CDR2 YYDKDF (reference sequence). Trimming left V 0 bases short and J 7 bases short, with 9 bases between. The CDR3 loop reads CATSRDLGCGYTF. In nucleotides, the CDR3 is TGTGCCACCAGCAGAGATCTAGGGTGTGGCTACACCTTC. The full variable domain, completed using reference TRBV15 and TRBJ1-2, is DAMVIQNPRYQVTQFGKPVTLSCSQTLNHNVMYWYQQKSSQAPKLLFHYYDKDFNNEADTPDNFQSRRPNTSFCFLDIRSPGLGDTAMYLCATSRDLGCGYTFGSGTRLTVV.

The chain combines TRBV28 with TRBJ2-1; the D gene is possibly TRBD1 (6 bases). Germline CDR1 and CDR2: MDHEN and SYDVKM. CDR3 size: 14 residues. The germline V and J ends were trimmed by 6 bases and 5 bases, with 14 bases remaining between them. In DNA form, the CDR3 reads TGTGCCAGCAGGTCGACAGGCTCTGACAATGAGCAGTTCTTC. Its protein product is CASRSTGSDNEQFF.

CDR3 DNA: TGTGCCAGCAGTTACTCTGGGACTAGCGACTACGAGCAGTACTTC. Residues: CASSYSGTSDYEQYF. This rearrangement joins TRBV6-2 or TRBV6-3 to TRBJ2-1, with 10 bases aligning to TRBD2. The DNA end is a closer match to TRBJ2-7, so the J assignment may be wrong. CDR1 and CDR2 (germline): MNHEY, SVGEGT. The CDR3 contains 15 residues.

The chain joins TRBV7-2 to TRBJ2-7; the D is unclear. V was cut by 5 bases and J by 4 bases, with 15 bases left in between. This CDR3 region has 14 residues. CDR1 and CDR2 from the germline V gene are SGHTA and FQGNSA. CDR3 DNA sequence: TGTGCCAGCAGCCACCTCTTCATTTGGTACGAGCAGTACTTC. This translates into CASSHLFIWYEQYF. The full variable domain, its missing parts supplied by reference TRBV7-2 and TRBJ2-7, is GAGVSQSPSNKVTEKGKDVELRCDPISGHTALYWYRQSLGQGLEFLIYFQGNSAPDKSGLPSDRFSAERTGGSVSTLTIQRTQQEDSAVYLCASSHLFIWYEQYFGPGTRLTVT.

The chain employs TRBV7-2 and TRBJ2-1; D uncertain. Germline V lookup: CDR1 SGHTA, CDR2 FQGNSA. The CDR3 consists of 13 residues. V shed 5 bases and J shed 6 bases, with 11 bases lying between them. For the CDR3, the DNA is TGTGCCAGCAGCATAACTCCGTCCAATGAGCAGTTCTTC. Translation gives CASSITPSNEQFF.

V usage is TRBV7-2 and J usage is TRBJ2-1, with 11 nucleotides matching TRBD2. The CDR3 sequence is 19 residues long. Germline V lookup: CDR1 SGHTA, CDR2 FQGNSA. The trim removed 2 bases at V and 5 bases at J, leaving 14 bases unmatched. The CDR3 DNA sequence: TGTGCCAGCAGCTTACGGGCTAGCGGGAGGCCCCGGGGGAACAATGAGCAGTTCTTC. This encodes CASSLRASGRPRGNNEQFF.

The chain combines TRBV11-2 with TRBJ2-3; 10 positions agree with TRBD2. This CDR3 region has 17 residues. Trimming cost V 3 bases and J 4 bases; bases outside gene matches: 10. Per germline, CDR1 SGHAT and CDR2 FQNNGV. The CDR3 sequence is CASSFSGRRVKADTQYF. The CDR3 DNA sequence: TGTGCCAGCAGCTTTAGCGGGAGGAGGGTGAAGGCAGATACGCAGTATTTT.

V is TRBV5-1 and J is TRBJ2-1, with a weak D call TRBD2 (10 bases). The CDR3 has 22 amino acids. V lost 3 bases to trimming and J lost 1 base, with 32 bases between them. CDR1 and CDR2 (germline): SGHRS, YFSETQ. The CDR3 loop reads CASSSLPGQGPSSGSSYNEQFF. The CDR3 bases are TGCGCCAGCAGCTCCCTCCCGGGACAGGGTCCGTCTAGCGGGAGTTCCTACAATGAGCAGTTCTTC.

This chain connects TRBV2 to TRBJ2-3; maybe TRBD2 (6 bases). V shed 7 bases and J shed 4 bases, with 18 bases lying between them. Germline CDR1 SNHLY, CDR2 FYNNEI. This CDR3 spans 15 amino acids. This chain's CDR3 is CASTPGVGPADTQYF. CDR3 DNA: TGTGCCAGCACTCCGGGGGTGGGTCCCGCAGATACGCAGTATTTT.

This clonotype was seen more than once but under ten times. The chain combines TRBV7-3 with TRBJ2-1, with D perhaps TRBD2 (5 bases). Germline CDR1 and CDR2: SGHTA and FQGTGA. Trimming removed 0 bases at V and 0 bases at J, with 9 bases between. The CDR3 consists of 16 residues. The CDR3 DNA reads as TGTGCCAGCAGCTTAACGGGGAGCGGCTCCTACAATGAGCAGTTCTTC. Protein product: CASSLTGSGSYNEQFF.